Sequencing of this TCR beta chain was carried out in a study of regulatory T cells in long-lasting Graves disease. Study results and caveats: Persistent disease exhibited a predilection for TRBV28, TRBJ1-2 and TRBJ2-5.

CDR3 size: 16 residues. Germline V gives CDR1 MNHEY, CDR2 SVGAGI. The J segment lost 4 bases and the V segment lost 0 bases, leaving 9 bases of the junction unmatched. To make TCR beta libraries, researchers used iRepertoire HTBI primers and Arm-PCR of CDR3 regions. Each CDR3 protein is one row after TCRdb ran MiXCR on the multiplex PCR reads. This table has approximately 500,000 distinct CDR3 sequences, about 22% appearing once. Time point reported: persistent/refractory GD, antithyroid drugs over 5 years with positive TRAb. PBMC RNA served as the TCR library source. Patients of an endocrinology department in Xi'an, China, were included. With respect to this clonotype: What it binds is not known.

This rearrangement joins TRBV6-5 to TRBJ2-7, with 7 bases that match TRBD1. The clonotype comes from a female donor with Graves disease. The material was peripheral blood mononuclear cells (PBMCs), obtained when the disease was refractory, from a patient treated with antithyroid drugs. CDR3 loop: CASSYSTGQAPYEQYF. The CDR3 nucleotides read TGTGCCAGCAGTTACTCAACCGGACAGGCCCCTTACGAGCAGTACTTC.